The sequence of this TCR beta chain was determined in a study of blood T cell repertoires in COVID-19. Turning to the study itself: The origin of the acute and convalescent COVID-19 samples was the United States, Italy and Spain. PBMCs, B-cell-depleted T cells, or T cells provided the cDNA or gDNA that made up the material.

The CDR3 consists of 18 residues. From germline, CDR1 is LNHNV and CDR2 YYDKDF (reference sequence). V shed 1 base, J shed 4 bases, and the junction held 12 bases outside the gene matches. Under the authors' procedure: Reference gene primer amplification yielded estimated nucleated cell counts. Here immunoSEQ multiplex PCR was the method, and the copy in TCRdb shows in-frame clones only, minus some. V and J calls and clone size come straight from that table; D and trimming were deduced from the DNA. The data hold fewer than 500,000 clones, with 70% to 90% observed a single time. Sample: peripheral blood. The J gene is TRBJ1-4, the V gene TRBV15, with 7 bases matching TRBD1. The sequence was collected from a woman under 40 with active or convalescent COVID-19. The CDR3 loop is CATSRVLEWDSLNEKLFF. The CDR3 bases are TGTGCCACCAGCAGAGTCCTGGAATGGGACAGCCTTAATGAAAAACTGTTTTTT.